This T cell receptor (beta chain) was profiled in a study of identical twins. Study conclusions and caveats: Out-of-frame beta chain sequences displayed weaker excess sharing between twins.

Comments on this clonotype: Its antigen is unknown.

A universal primer site was incorporated via template switching, and the cDNA contained unique molecular identifiers. Via MiXCR, TCRdb re-called the 5' RACE reads, giving one row per CDR3 protein. The sample lists about 570,000 distinct CDR3 sequences, more than 9% occurring once. The germline V and J ends were trimmed by 1 base and 8 bases, with 11 bases remaining between them. This CDR3 region has 13 residues. Germline V lookup: CDR1 LNHNV, CDR2 YYDKDF (reference sequence). This sample was shared with a second study, whose subject was yellow fever vaccine responses in identical twins.

Sequenced sample: PBMCs. This chain joins TRBV15 and TRBJ1-1; no clear D gene. The TCR was taken from a woman aged 18 to 35 in good health. This CDR3 is CATSRGPTEEAFF. The CDR3 coding sequence is TGTGCCACCAGCAGAGGTCCGACGGAAGAAGCTTTCTTT.